These 12 T cell receptor beta chains were sequenced from one sample in a study of monozygotic twins with inflammatory bowel disease. TCRdb re-called the 5' RACE reads; one entry per CDR3 protein, DNA not given. This table holds about 300,000 distinct CDR3 sequences. What was sequenced was blood. The source of these receptors is a human donor with ulcerative colitis or Crohn's disease, or a healthy co-twin of an affected twin (not recorded which).

The V call is TRBV28, the J call TRBJ2-4; TCRdb gives TRBD1 as the D gene, but with no DNA this cannot be confirmed. The germline V gene encodes CDR1 MDHEN and CDR2 SYDVKM. CDR3 length: 21 residues. The CDR3 loop is CASSSLPQTSGQVKAKNIQYF.

The V gene is TRBV5-1, the J gene TRBJ2-1; the TCRdb D gene call, TRBD2, has no DNA to confirm it. CDR3 length equals 14 residues. The V gene's germline CDR1 is SGHRS and CDR2 YFSETQ. CDR3 in amino acids: CASSPRAGVDEQFF.

J is TRBJ2-2 and V is TRBV7-2; without DNA, the TCRdb call of TRBD1 cannot be checked. The germline V gene encodes CDR1 SGHTA and CDR2 FQGNSA. CDR3 length: 15 amino acids. The CDR3 loop is CASSLETGEFGELFF. Variable domain in full (rest from reference TRBV7-2 and TRBJ2-2): GAGVSQSPSNKVTEKGKDVELRCDPISGHTALYWYRQSLGQGLEFLIYFQGNSAPDKSGLPSDRFSAERTGGSVSTLTIQRTQQEDSAVYLCASSLETGEFGELFFGEGSRLTVL.

This rearrangement joins TRBV7-3 to TRBJ2-5; TCRdb gives TRBD2 as the D gene, but with no DNA this cannot be confirmed. CDR1 SGHTA and CDR2 FQGTGA come from the germline V gene. The CDR3 sequence is 13 residues long. The CDR3 is CASSPGTSGTQYF.

J is TRBJ2-3 and V is TRBV7-2; TCRdb returns TRBD1, unconfirmable since there is no DNA. Germline CDR1 SGHTA, CDR2 FQGNSA. CDR3 length: 13 amino acids. The CDR3 protein is CASSLNPGITQYF.

V is TRBV7-2 and J is TRBJ1-6. Germline CDR1 and CDR2: SGHTA and FQGNSA. The CDR3 is 16 residues long. CDR3 sequence: CASSLGVGKRNSPLHF. Full variable domain (missing parts from reference TRBV7-2 and TRBJ1-6): GAGVSQSPSNKVTEKGKDVELRCDPISGHTALYWYRQSLGQGLEFLIYFQGNSAPDKSGLPSDRFSAERTGGSVSTLTIQRTQQEDSAVYLCASSLGVGKRNSPLHFGNGTRLTVT.

The chain links TRBV19 to TRBJ2-7. The CDR3 is 14 amino acids. Germline assignment: CDR1 LNHDA and CDR2 SQIVND (reference sequence). CDR3 region: CASSPAGFSYEQYF.

This chain connects TRBV5-6 to TRBJ1-1; TCRdb returns TRBD1, unconfirmable since there is no DNA. The CDR3 extends over 17 amino acids. Germline values: CDR1 SGHDT, CDR2 YYEEEE. This CDR3 is CASSSRDRGRGLFVAFF.

This chain links TRBV4-3 with TRBJ2-1. Germline assignment: CDR1 LGHNA and CDR2 YSLEER. CDR3 length: 13 residues. The CDR3 loop is CASSQALSDEQFF.

V gene TRBV4-1 combines with J gene TRBJ2-1; the D call from TCRdb, TRBD2, cannot be confirmed without DNA. CDR1 is MGHRA and CDR2 is YSYEKL in the germline V gene. The CDR3 sequence is 15 residues long. The chain's CDR3 is CASSRERGGDNEQFF.

CDR3 sequence: CASSQAGQVYGYTF. This chain links TRBV4-3 with TRBJ1-2; there is no DNA to check the TCRdb D call of TRBD1. The CDR3 totals 14 residues. Per the germline V gene, CDR1 is LGHNA and CDR2 is YSLEER.

The CDR3 loop is CATSDTGTGDSGANVLTF. The rearrangement joins TRBV24-1 to TRBJ2-6; TCRdb calls TRBD1, which cannot be checked without DNA. Germline values: CDR1 KGHDR, CDR2 SFDVKD. The CDR3 has 18 residues.